This passage covers 10 T cell receptor beta chains from one sample sequenced in a study of T cells in Graves' hyperthyroidism and ophthalmopathy. RNA transcripts were the template for amplifying TCR beta CDR3 regions. In the first-round RT-PCR of the TCR CDR3, the HTBI primer set was used. Each CDR3 protein gets one entry after TCRdb re-called the multiplex PCR reads with MiXCR. The sample contains about 480,000 distinct CDR3 sequences, 13% to 15% of which appear only once. The specimen was blood. These receptors were obtained from a woman aged 18-29 years with Graves' hyperthyroidism.

This clonotype has ten or more counts. The chain has TRBV13 and TRBJ1-4; TRBD1 agrees at 8 bases. J gave up 5 bases and V 5 bases, and 7 bases lay outside the gene matches. The CDR3 has 15 amino acids. The germline CDR1 and CDR2 sequences are PRHDT and FYEKMQ (reference sequence). Written as DNA, the CDR3 is TGTGCCAGCAGCGCACGACAGGGGAAGAATGAAAAACTGTTTTTT. Residues: CASSARQGKNEKLFF.

In its sample, this clonotype was seen once. The genes are TRBV28 and TRBJ2-1; TRBD2 is a possible D gene (6 bases). The V end was cut by 6 bases, the J end by 1 base, with 22 bases between. The germline gives CDR1 MDHEN, CDR2 SYDVKM. This CDR3 has 18 amino acids. The DNA of the CDR3 is TGTGCCAGCAGGGGGCGGTTGGAGGGCGGGGCTTCCTACAATGAGCAGTTCTTC. As protein: CASRGRLEGGASYNEQFF.

V is TRBV19 and J is TRBJ1-3; perhaps TRBD1 as D (5 bases). Trimming shortened V by 5 bases and J by 1 base, and 15 bases separated the two germline ends. CDR1 and CDR2 from the germline V gene are LNHDA and SQIVND (reference sequence). The CDR3 is made up of 16 amino acids. The CDR3 region has the DNA TGTGCCAGTAGTCTCTCTGGACACTTTTCTGGAAACACCATATATTTT. It specifies CASSLSGHFSGNTIYF.

Worth noting for this clonotype: A single base separates this from a much larger clone, so it may be a read error. The chain carries TRBV12-3 or TRBV12-4 and TRBJ2-1; the D is unclear. This CDR3 has 14 residues. V was trimmed by 4 bases and J by 2 bases, leaving 9 bases between them. The CDR3 loop is CASSSYPPYNEQFF. CDR3 sequence (DNA): TGTGCCAGCAGTTCTTACCCTCCCTACAATGAGCAGTTCTTC.

This clonotype occurred a few times. V gene TRBV30 combines with J gene TRBJ2-7; D perhaps matches TRBD2 (6 bases). Trimming took off 8 bases at V and 6 bases at J, with 14 bases between the two ends. The CDR3 extends over 11 amino acids. Germline V gives CDR1 GTSNPN, CDR2 SVGIG (reference sequence). Written as DNA, the CDR3 is TGTGCCCCCGGGAGTTTCGGCGAGCAGTACGTC. Translated: CAPGSFGEQYV.

The chain is built from TRBV20-1 and TRBJ2-3, with 13 nucleotides matching TRBD2. The germline gives CDR1 DFQATT, CDR2 SNEGSKA (reference sequence). This CDR3 comprises 13 residues. V dropped 8 bases and J dropped 3; count of bases not matched to a gene: 2. CDR3 nucleotides: TGCAGTCGGACTAGCGGGAGTACAGATACGCAGTATTTT. It codes for CSRTSGSTDTQYF.

This clonotype has ten or more counts. The genes are TRBV3-1 and TRBJ1-1, with D hard to call. This CDR3 comprises 12 residues. Germline values: CDR1 LGHDT, CDR2 YNNKEL (reference sequence). The V and J ends lost 4 bases and 7 bases respectively, with 10 bases between them. The CDR3 reads CASSRGRVEAFF. The CDR3 DNA is TGTGCCAGCAGCCGAGGACGGGTTGAAGCTTTCTTT.

In regard to this clonotype: Possible read error: a much larger clone is one base away. The chain carries TRBV5-1 and TRBJ2-7; D gene ambiguous. This CDR3 contains 14 residues. Trimming removed 2 bases from V and 4 bases from J, with 13 bases in between. Germline lookup yields CDR1 SGHRS and CDR2 YFSETQ. The CDR3 protein is CASSLGADNYEQYF. In DNA, the CDR3 is TGCGCCAGCAGCTTAGGCGCAGATAATTACGAGCAGTACTTC.

This clonotype has ten or more counts. This chain links TRBV6-1 with TRBJ1-2, with unresolved D. The germline V gene encodes CDR1 MNHNS and CDR2 SASEGT. The CDR3 has 14 residues. Trimming cost V 2 bases and J 0 bases, with 7 bases left between them. The CDR3 sequence: CASSESGANYGYTF. Written as DNA, the CDR3 is TGTGCCAGCAGTGAAAGTGGAGCTAACTATGGCTACACCTTC.

This clonotype was counted many times. The CDR3 here is CASSLVDRGYEQYV. DNA for the CDR3: TGTGCCAGCAGCCTCGTGGACAGGGGTTACGAGCAGTACGTC. The chain carries TRBV28 and TRBJ2-7, with 9 positions matching TRBD1. The CDR3 covers 14 residues. J lost 4 bases, V lost 6 bases, and 7 bases had no gene match. Germline V gene data show CDR1 as MDHEN and CDR2 as SYDVKM.